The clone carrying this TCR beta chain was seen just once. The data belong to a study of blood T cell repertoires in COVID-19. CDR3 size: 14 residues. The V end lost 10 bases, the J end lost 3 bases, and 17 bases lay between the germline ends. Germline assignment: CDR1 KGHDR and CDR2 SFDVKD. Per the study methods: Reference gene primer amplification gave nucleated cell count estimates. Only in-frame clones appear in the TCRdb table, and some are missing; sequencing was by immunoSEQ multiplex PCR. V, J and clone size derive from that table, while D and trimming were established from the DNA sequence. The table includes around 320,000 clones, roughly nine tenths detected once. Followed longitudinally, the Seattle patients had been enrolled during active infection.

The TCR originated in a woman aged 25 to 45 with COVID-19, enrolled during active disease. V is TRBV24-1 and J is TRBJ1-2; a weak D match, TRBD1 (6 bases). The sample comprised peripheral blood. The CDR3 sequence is CATQATGEDYGYTF. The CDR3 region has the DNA TGTGCCACTCAAGCGACAGGCGAGGACTATGGCTACACCTTC.